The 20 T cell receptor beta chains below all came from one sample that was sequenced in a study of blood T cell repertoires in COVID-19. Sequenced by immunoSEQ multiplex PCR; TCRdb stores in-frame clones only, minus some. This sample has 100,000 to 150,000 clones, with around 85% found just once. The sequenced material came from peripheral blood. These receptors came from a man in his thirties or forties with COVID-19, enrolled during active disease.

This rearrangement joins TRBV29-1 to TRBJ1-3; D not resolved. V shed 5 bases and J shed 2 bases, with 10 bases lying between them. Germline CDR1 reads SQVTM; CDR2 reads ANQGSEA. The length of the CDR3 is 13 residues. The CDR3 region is CSVRLIPGNTIYF. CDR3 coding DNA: TGCAGCGTTCGACTCATTCCTGGAAACACCATATATTTT.

CDR3 bases: TGTGCCAGCAGTGAAGTTAGCGAGGGGGCAAAAGATACGCAGTATTTT. This gives the protein CASSEVSEGAKDTQYF. V is TRBV6-1 and J is TRBJ2-3; 7 bases map to TRBD1. This CDR3 has 16 amino acids. Germline V gene sequence: CDR1 MNHNS, CDR2 SASEGT. The V gene end was trimmed by 1 base and the J gene end by 5 bases; junction bases not matched to a gene: 9.

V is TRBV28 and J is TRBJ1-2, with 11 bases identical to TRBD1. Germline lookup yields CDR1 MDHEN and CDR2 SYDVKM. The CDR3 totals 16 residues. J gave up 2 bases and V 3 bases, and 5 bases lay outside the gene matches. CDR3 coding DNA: TGTGCCAGCAGTTTCCTCCGGGACAGGGGGAACTATGGCTACACCTTC. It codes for CASSFLRDRGNYGYTF.

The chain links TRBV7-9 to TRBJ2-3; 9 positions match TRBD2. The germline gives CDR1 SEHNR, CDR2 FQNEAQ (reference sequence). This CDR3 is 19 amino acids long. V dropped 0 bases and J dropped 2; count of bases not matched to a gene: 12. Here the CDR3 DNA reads TGTGCCAGCAGCTTAGCGTGGGCGGGAGGGCCGAGGTCCACAGATACGCAGTATTTT. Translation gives CASSLAWAGGPRSTDTQYF. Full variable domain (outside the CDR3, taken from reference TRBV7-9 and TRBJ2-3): DTGVSQNPRHKITKRGQNVTFRCDPISEHNRLYWYRQTLGQGPEFLTYFQNEAQLEKSRLLSDRFSAERPKGSFSTLEIQRTEQGDSAMYLCASSLAWAGGPRSTDTQYFGPGTRLTVL.

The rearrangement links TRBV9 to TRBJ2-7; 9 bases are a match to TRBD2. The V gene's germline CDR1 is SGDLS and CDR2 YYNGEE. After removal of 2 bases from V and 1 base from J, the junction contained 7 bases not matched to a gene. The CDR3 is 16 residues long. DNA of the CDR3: TGTGCCAGCAGCGTGTCTGGGCTAGCGGGATCCTACGAGCAGTACTTC. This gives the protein CASSVSGLAGSYEQYF.

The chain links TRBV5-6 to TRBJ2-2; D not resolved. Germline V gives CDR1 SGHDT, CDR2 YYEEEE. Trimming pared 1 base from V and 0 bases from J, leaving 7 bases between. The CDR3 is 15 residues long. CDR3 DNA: TGTGCCAGCAGCTTGTCCGGAGCGAACACCGGGGAGCTGTTTTTT. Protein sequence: CASSLSGANTGELFF.

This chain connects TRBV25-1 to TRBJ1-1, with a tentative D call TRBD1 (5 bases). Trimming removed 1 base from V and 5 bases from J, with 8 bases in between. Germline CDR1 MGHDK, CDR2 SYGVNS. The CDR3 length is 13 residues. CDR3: CASSEWGGTEAFF. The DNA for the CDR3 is TGTGCCAGCAGTGAATGGGGGGGAACTGAAGCTTTCTTT.

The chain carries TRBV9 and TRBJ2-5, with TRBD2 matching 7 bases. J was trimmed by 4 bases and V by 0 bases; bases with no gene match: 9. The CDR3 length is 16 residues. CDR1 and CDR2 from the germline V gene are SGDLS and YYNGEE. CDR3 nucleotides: TGTGCCAGCAGCGTAGATGACTGGGGACTACGAGAGACCCAGTACTTC. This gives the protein CASSVDDWGLRETQYF.

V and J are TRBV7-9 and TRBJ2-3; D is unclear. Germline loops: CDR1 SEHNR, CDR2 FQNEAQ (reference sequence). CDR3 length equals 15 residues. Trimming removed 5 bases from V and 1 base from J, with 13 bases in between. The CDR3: CASSRDNVGTDTQYF. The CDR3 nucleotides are TGTGCCAGCAGCAGAGACAATGTTGGCACAGATACGCAGTATTTT.

For the CDR3, the DNA is TGTGCCAGCAGTTGGGCAGGGCGCTATGGCTACACCTTC. This codes for CASSWAGRYGYTF. V usage is TRBV12-3 or TRBV12-4 and J usage is TRBJ1-2; weak D call: TRBD1 (5 bases). V was shortened by 4 bases and J by 4 bases, with 10 bases between the two germline ends. The CDR3 is 13 residues long.

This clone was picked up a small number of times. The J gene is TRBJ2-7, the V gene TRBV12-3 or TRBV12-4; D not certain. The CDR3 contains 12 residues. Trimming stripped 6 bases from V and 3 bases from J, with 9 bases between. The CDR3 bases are TGTGCCAGCAGCCGATCGGGCTACGAGCAGTACTTC. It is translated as CASSRSGYEQYF.

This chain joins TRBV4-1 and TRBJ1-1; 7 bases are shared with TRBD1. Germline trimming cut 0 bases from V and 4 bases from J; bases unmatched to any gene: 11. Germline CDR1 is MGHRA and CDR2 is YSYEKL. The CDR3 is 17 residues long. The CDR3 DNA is TGCGCCAGCAGCCAAGAAACGTCGACAGGGCTCGGCACTGAAGCTTTCTTT. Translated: CASSQETSTGLGTEAFF.

This CDR3 reads CASTSSGSSYEQYF. The CDR3 bases are TGTGCCAGCACCTCTAGCGGGAGCTCCTACGAGCAGTACTTC. V and J are TRBV5-4 and TRBJ2-7; 10 bases align to TRBD2. In germline, CDR1 is SGHNT, CDR2 YYREEE (reference sequence). Trimming removed 6 bases from V and 0 bases from J; junction bases left unmatched: 3. The CDR3 covers 14 residues. Full variable domain (rest looked up from reference TRBV5-4 and TRBJ2-7): ETGVTQSPTHLIKTRGQQVTLRCSSQSGHNTVSWYQQALGQGPQFIFQYYREEENGRGNFPPRFSGLQFPNYSSELNVNALELDDSALYLCASTSSGSSYEQYFGPGTRLTVT.

The DNA for the CDR3 is TGCAGCGTTGACGGTACAGGGACGAACACTGAAGCTTTCTTT. Its translation: CSVDGTGTNTEAFF. The gene calls are TRBV29-1 and TRBJ1-1; maybe TRBD1 (6 bases). CDR3 size: 14 residues. The V gene's germline CDR1 is SQVTM and CDR2 ANQGSEA. V was shortened by 3 bases and J by 1 base, with 12 bases between the two germline ends.

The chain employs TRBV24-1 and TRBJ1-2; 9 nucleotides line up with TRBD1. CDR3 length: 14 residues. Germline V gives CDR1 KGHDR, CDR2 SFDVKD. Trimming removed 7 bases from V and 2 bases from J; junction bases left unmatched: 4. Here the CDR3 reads CATSAGQGNYGYTF. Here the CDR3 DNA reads TGTGCCACCAGCGCCGGACAGGGGAACTATGGCTACACCTTC.

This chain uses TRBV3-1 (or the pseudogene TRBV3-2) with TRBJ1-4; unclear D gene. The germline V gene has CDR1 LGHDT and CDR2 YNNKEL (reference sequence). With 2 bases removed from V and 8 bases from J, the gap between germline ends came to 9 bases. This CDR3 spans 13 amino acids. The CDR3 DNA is TGTGCCAGCAGCCAACTAGCCGGGGAAAAACTGTTTTTT. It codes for CASSQLAGEKLFF.

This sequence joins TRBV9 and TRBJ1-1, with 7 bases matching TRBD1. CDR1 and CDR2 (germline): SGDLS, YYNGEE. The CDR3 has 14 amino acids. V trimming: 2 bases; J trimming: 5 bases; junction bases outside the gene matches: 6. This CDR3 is CASSVAGGPTEAFF. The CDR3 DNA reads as TGTGCCAGCAGCGTGGCAGGGGGTCCGACTGAAGCTTTCTTT.

The DNA of the CDR3 is TGTGCCAGCAGCCCCGGGACTAGCGGGATCACAGATACGCAGTATTTT. This translates into CASSPGTSGITDTQYF. The chain employs TRBV7-2 and TRBJ2-3, with 13 bases lining up with TRBD2. The CDR3 runs 16 residues. CDR1 is SGHTA, CDR2 FQGNSA, per germline. The V and J ends lost 5 bases and 2 bases, in that order; junction bases with no gene match: 4. The full variable domain, with the rest looked up from reference TRBV7-2 and TRBJ2-3, is GAGVSQSPSNKVTEKGKDVELRCDPISGHTALYWYRQSLGQGLEFLIYFQGNSAPDKSGLPSDRFSAERTGGSVSTLTIQRTQQEDSAVYLCASSPGTSGITDTQYFGPGTRLTVL.

CDR3 residues: CASSLDRVRNQPQHF. The DNA for the CDR3 is TGTGCCAGCAGCCTCGACAGGGTCCGCAATCAGCCCCAGCATTTT. The chain recombines TRBV7-8 with TRBJ1-5, with 7 positions matching TRBD1. Germline assignment: CDR1 SGHVS and CDR2 FQNEAQ. With V trimmed by 5 bases and J by 2 bases, 6 bases remained unmatched. This CDR3 region has 15 residues.

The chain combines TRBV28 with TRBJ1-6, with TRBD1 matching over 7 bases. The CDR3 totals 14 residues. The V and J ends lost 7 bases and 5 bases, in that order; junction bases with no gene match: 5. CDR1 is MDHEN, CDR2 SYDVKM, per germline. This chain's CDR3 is CASTRTGDNSPLHF. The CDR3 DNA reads TGTGCCAGCACCCGGACAGGTGATAATTCACCCCTCCACTTT.